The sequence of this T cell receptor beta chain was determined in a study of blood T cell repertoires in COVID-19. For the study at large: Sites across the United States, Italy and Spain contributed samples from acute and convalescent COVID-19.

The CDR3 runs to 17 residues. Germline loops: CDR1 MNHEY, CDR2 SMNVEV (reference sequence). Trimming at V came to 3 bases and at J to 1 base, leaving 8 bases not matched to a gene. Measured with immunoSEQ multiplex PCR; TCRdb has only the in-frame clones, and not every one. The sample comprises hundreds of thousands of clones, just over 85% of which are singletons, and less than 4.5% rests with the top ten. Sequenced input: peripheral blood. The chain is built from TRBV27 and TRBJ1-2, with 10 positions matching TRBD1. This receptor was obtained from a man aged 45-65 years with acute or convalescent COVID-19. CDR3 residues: CASSFGTGALLNYGYTF. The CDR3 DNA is TGTGCCAGCAGTTTTGGGACAGGGGCCCTACTTAACTATGGCTACACCTTC.